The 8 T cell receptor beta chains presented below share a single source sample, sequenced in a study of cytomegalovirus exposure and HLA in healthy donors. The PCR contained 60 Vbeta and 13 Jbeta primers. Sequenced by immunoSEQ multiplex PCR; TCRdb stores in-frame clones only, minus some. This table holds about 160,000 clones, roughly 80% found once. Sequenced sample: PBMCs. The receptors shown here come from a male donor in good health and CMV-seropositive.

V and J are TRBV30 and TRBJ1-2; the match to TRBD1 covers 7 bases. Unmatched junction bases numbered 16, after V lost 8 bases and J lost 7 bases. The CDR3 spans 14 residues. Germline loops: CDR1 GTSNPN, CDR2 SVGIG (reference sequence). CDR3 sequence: CARGRDSPTLGYTF. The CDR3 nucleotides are TGTGCCCGGGGAAGGGACAGCCCTACCCTTGGCTACACCTTC.

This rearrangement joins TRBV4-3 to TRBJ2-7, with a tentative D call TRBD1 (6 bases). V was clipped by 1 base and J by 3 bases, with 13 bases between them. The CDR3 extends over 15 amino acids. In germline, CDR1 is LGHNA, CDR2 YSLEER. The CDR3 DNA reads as TGCGCCAGCAGCCAAGCCGCAGGGGCCTTCTACGAGCAGTACTTC. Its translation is CASSQAAGAFYEQYF.

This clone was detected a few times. CDR3 protein: CASSYAAAGNYGYTF. The CDR3 nucleotides are TGTGCCAGCAGTTATGCGGCAGCGGGTAACTATGGCTACACCTTC. J is TRBJ1-2 and V is TRBV28, with D unclear. V was pared by 4 bases and J by 1 base, with 13 bases between. The CDR3 is made up of 15 amino acids. CDR1 and CDR2 from the germline V gene are MDHEN and SYDVKM.

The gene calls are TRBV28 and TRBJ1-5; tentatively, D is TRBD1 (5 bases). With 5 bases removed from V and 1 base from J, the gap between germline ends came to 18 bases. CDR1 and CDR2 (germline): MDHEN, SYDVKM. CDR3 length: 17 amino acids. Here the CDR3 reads CASSLSGLTGSNQPQHF. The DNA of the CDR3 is TGTGCCAGCAGTCTTTCGGGACTCACGGGAAGCAATCAGCCCCAGCATTTT.

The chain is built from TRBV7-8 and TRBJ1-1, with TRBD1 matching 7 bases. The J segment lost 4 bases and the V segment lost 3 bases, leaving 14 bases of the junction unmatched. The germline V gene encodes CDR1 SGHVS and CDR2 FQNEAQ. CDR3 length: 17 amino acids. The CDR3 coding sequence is TGTGCCAGCAGCTTCTTGGTTTTACAGGGGAGGATCACTGAAGCTTTCTTT. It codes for CASSFLVLQGRITEAFF.

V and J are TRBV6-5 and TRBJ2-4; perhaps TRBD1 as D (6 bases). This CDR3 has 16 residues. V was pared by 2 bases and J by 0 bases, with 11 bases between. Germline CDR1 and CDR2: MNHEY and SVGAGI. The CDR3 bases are TGTGCCAGCAGTTACACGACAGGCCTAGCCAAAAACATTCAGTACTTC. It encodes CASSYTTGLAKNIQYF.

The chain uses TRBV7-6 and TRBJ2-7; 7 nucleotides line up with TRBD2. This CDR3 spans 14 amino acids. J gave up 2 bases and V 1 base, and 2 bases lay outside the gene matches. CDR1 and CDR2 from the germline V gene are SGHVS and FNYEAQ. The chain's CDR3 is CASSLGLAAYEQYF. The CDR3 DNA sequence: TGTGCCAGCAGCTTAGGCCTAGCGGCCTACGAGCAGTACTTC.

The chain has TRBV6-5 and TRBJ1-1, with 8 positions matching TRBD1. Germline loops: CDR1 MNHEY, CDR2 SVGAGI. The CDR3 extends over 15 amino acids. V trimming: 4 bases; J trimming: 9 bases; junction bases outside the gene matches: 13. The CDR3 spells CASSFRPWTGSKAFF. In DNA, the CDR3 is TGTGCCAGCAGTTTTCGACCTTGGACAGGGTCGAAAGCTTTCTTT.